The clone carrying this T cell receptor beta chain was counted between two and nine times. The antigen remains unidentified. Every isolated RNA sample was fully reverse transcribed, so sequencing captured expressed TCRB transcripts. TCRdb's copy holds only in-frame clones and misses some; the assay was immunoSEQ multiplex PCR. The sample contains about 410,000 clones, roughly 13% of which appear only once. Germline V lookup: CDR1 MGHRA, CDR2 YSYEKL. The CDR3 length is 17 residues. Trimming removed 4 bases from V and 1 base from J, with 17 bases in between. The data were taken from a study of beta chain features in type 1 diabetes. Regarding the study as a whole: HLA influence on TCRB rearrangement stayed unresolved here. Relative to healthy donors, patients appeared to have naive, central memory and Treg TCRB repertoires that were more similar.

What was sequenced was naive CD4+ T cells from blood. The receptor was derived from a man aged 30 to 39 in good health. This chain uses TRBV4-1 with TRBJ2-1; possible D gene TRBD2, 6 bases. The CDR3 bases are TGCGCCAGCAGCCCGCCGACTAGGGATTGGTCCTACAATGAGCAGTTCTTC. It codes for CASSPPTRDWSYNEQFF.